This TCR beta chain was captured by sequencing in a study of T cells after yellow fever vaccination. Study-level background: Fractions of limited cellularity were prepared by means of SMART-Seq v4 Ultra Low Input.

CDR1 and CDR2 (germline): LGHNA, YSLEER. This CDR3 has 16 residues. The trim removed 0 bases at V and 2 bases at J, leaving 3 bases unmatched. This clonotype was counted ten times or more. A universal primer site and UMIs were added as TCR cDNA was made by 5'RACE template switching. TCRdb re-analysed the 5' RACE reads in MiXCR, keeping a single row per CDR3 protein. The repertoire has some 320,000 distinct CDR3 sequences, approximately 10% of them found once; the top ten carry about 3.7%. The clonotype originates from a man aged 18 to 35 who received the YFV17D yellow fever vaccine. The chain combines TRBV4-3 with TRBJ2-1, with 8 bases matching TRBD1. The source material was CD4+ T cells sorted from PBMCs, sampled 5 days after the yellow fever booster vaccination. The CDR3 loop reads CASSQEGTGTYNEQFF. The CDR3 region has the DNA TGCGCCAGCAGCCAAGAGGGGACAGGAACCTACAATGAGCAGTTCTTC.